This is a list of T cell receptor beta chains from one sample in a study of T cell repertoires in cytomegalovirus infection. Each CDR3 protein is one row after TCRdb ran MiXCR on the reads. The sample comprises under 450,000 distinct CDR3 sequences, 34% of which are singletons, and about 13% rests with the top ten. These receptors' antigens are unknown. Sample: cultured PBMCs, taken from culture after CMV antigen stimulation. These receptors were taken from a human donor in good health (CMV status not recorded). Some clones in this sample may be carry-over from other donors' samples. The CDR3 runs from the conserved cysteine through the conserved F or W. A D gene is named only where the DNA matches it firmly. Rows may omit the clone size; those that give it use once, few, many or a size class.

D gene	clone size	J gene	V gene	CDR3 protein	CDR3 DNA
-	-	TRBJ2-3	TRBV4-1	CASSQEPQGRQDTQYF	TGCGCCAGCAGCCAAGAACCCCAAGGGAGACAAGATACGCAGTATTTT
-	-	TRBJ2-7	TRBV6-2/TRBV6-3	CASRAWESTYEQYF	TGTGCCAGCAGGGCATGGGAATCTACCTACGAGCAGTACTTC
-	-	TRBJ2-5	TRBV14	CASSPFGGRQETQYF	TGTGCCAGCAGCCCCTTTGGGGGGCGGCAAGAGACCCAGTACTTC
-	-	TRBJ1-5	TRBV20-1	CSAGRQHDQPQHF	TGCAGTGCTGGGAGACAGCACGATCAGCCCCAGCATTTT
TRBD2	few	TRBJ2-1	TRBV9	CASSVALASGRGESEQFF	TGTGCCAGCAGCGTAGCTCTCGCTAGCGGGAGGGGGGAGAGTGAGCAGTTCTTC
-	few	TRBJ2-1	TRBV11-3	CASSLAPPSNEQFF	TGTGCCAGCAGCTTAGCCCCTCCTTCTAATGAGCAGTTCTTC
TRBD1	-	TRBJ2-5	TRBV7-2	CASSFPLGQAIQETQYF	TGTGCCAGCAGCTTCCCACTAGGACAGGCCATCCAAGAGACCCAGTACTTC
-	few	TRBJ1-1	TRBV7-6	CASSLAVYESPAFF	TGTGCCAGCAGCTTAGCGGTCTACGAGTCACCAGCTTTCTTT
TRBD1	many	TRBJ1-5	TRBV7-2	CASSYGGQPNQPQHF	TGTGCCAGCAGCTACGGGGGACAGCCTAATCAGCCCCAGCATTTT
-	-	TRBJ1-1	TRBV11-2	CASSRNTGSATEAFF	TGTGCCAGCAGCCGAAATACAGGGTCGGCAACTGAAGCTTTCTTT
-	-	TRBJ2-7	TRBV18	CASSRGDTEQYF	TGTGCCAGCTCGCGAGGGGACACCGAGCAGTACTTC
TRBD2	once	TRBJ2-1	TRBV7-9	CASSANQRENTRGQFF	TGTGCCAGCAGCGCAAACCAGCGGGAGAACACTCGGGGGCAGTTCTTC
TRBD1	few	TRBJ1-4	TRBV12-5	CASGLVQGTNEKLFF	TGTGCTAGTGGTTTGGTACAGGGGACTAATGAAAAACTGTTTTTT
-	-	TRBJ2-7	TRBV7-2	CASSFIRGSPYEQYF	TGTGCCAGCAGCTTTATAAGAGGGAGCCCGTACGAGCAGTACTTC
TRBD2	-	TRBJ2-3	TRBV20-1	CSARYPNSGSLDTQYF	TGCAGTGCTCGATACCCCAATAGCGGGAGTTTAGATACGCAGTATTTT
-	-	TRBJ1-2	TRBV9	CASSVSPTANYGYTF	TGTGCCAGCAGCGTCTCCCCGACAGCCAACTATGGCTACACCTTC
-	once	TRBJ2-7	TRBV6-2/TRBV6-3	CASSRQTLSSYEQYF	TGTGCCAGCAGTAGACAAACATTGAGCTCCTACGAGCAGTACTTC
TRBD1	-	TRBJ1-1	TRBV7-3	CASSLGGVGLGTEAFF	TGTGCCAGCAGCCTAGGGGGCGTAGGATTGGGCACTGAAGCTTTCTTT
TRBD2	-	TRBJ2-3	TRBV14	CASSLLKPGLAVPDTQYF	TGTGCCAGCAGCTTACTAAAACCGGGACTAGCTGTCCCAGATACGCAGTATTTT
TRBD2	few	TRBJ2-1	TRBV7-6	CASSLWTSGEQFF	TGTGCCAGCAGCCTTTGGACTAGCGGAGAACAGTTCTTC
TRBD2	many	TRBJ2-3	TRBV7-2	CASSGGLADTQYF	TGTGCCAGCAGCGGGGGACTAGCCGATACGCAGTATTTT
-	few	TRBJ2-3	TRBV11-2	CASSLGGAGTDTQYF	TGTGCCAGCAGCCTGGGGGGGGCCGGCACAGATACGCAGTATTTT
-	few	TRBJ1-1	TRBV6-2/TRBV6-3	CASSYSDSPTEAFF	TGTGCCAGCAGTTACTCGGACAGTCCCACTGAAGCTTTCTTT
-	few	TRBJ2-1	TRBV12-3/TRBV12-4	CASSLRAALTYNEQFF	TGTGCCAGCAGTTTACGGGCGGCCTTGACTTACAATGAGCAGTTCTTC
-	-	TRBJ2-3	TRBV7-6	CASSLGSAGGELRDTQYF	TGTGCCAGCAGCTTAGGCTCAGCGGGCGGAGAGCTACGAGATACGCAGTATTTT
-	few	TRBJ1-6	TRBV7-2	CASSLVYRVDSPLHF	TGTGCCAGCAGCTTAGTTTACAGGGTTGATTCACCCCTCCACTTT
-	-	TRBJ1-1	TRBV4-3	CASSQDGDTEKAFF	TGCGCCAGCAGCCAGGACGGGGACACGGAGAAAGCTTTCTTT
TRBD2	few	TRBJ2-5	TRBV7-1	CASSSVKTSGRFETQYF	TGTGCCAGCAGCTCCGTAAAAACTAGCGGGAGGTTCGAGACCCAGTACTTC
-	-	TRBJ1-2	TRBV12-3/TRBV12-4	CASSLGTRVGDGYTF	TGTGCCAGCAGTTTAGGGACCCGGGTCGGAGATGGCTACACCTTC
-	-	TRBJ2-5	TRBV7-8	CASSFDRRQETQYF	TGTGCCAGCAGCTTCGACAGGCGCCAAGAGACCCAGTACTTC
-	-	TRBJ1-4	TRBV27	CASKGGANEKLFF	TGTGCCAGCAAAGGAGGAGCTAATGAAAAACTGTTTTTT
-	-	TRBJ1-2	TRBV28	CASSPTRVSYGYTF	TGTGCCAGCAGTCCAACCCGGGTCTCCTATGGCTACACCTTC
-	-	TRBJ1-2	TRBV10-3	CAISETGNYGYTF	TGTGCCATCAGTGAGACAGGGAACTATGGCTACACCTTC
TRBD2	-	TRBJ2-1	TRBV7-3	CASSLSPTSGEQFF	TGTGCCAGCAGCTTATCCCCGACTAGCGGGGAGCAGTTCTTC
-	-	TRBJ2-1	TRBV6-5	CASSLRGTDYNEQFF	TGTGCCAGCAGCTTACGTGGGACCGATTACAATGAGCAGTTCTTC
TRBD2	few	TRBJ2-7	TRBV6-2/TRBV6-3	CASSRLAGGYEQYF	TGTGCCAGCAGTCGCCTAGCGGGGGGTTACGAGCAGTACTTC
TRBD1	many	TRBJ1-1	TRBV7-8	CASSPRDRNTEAFF	TGTGCCAGCAGCCCCCGGGACAGGAACACTGAAGCTTTCTTT
-	many	TRBJ2-6	TRBV7-2	CAAGMGTSGANVLTF	TGTGCCGCGGGTATGGGGACCTCTGGGGCCAACGTCCTGACTTTC
TRBD1	few	TRBJ1-6	TRBV27	CASRPGQLYNSPLHF	TGTGCCAGCAGGCCGGGACAGCTGTATAATTCACCCCTCCACTTT
TRBD1	-	TRBJ2-5	TRBV5-4	CASSPRQGRLETQYF	TGTGCCAGCAGCCCTCGACAGGGAAGATTAGAGACCCAGTACTTC
-	many	TRBJ2-2	TRBV7-2	CASSLALGVNTGELFF	TGTGCCAGCAGCTTAGCTCTGGGGGTAAACACCGGGGAGCTGTTTTTT
TRBD1	few	TRBJ2-1	TRBV7-2	CASSTTGRLQGGEQFF	TGTGCCAGCAGTACAACGGGACGCCTACAGGGGGGTGAGCAGTTCTTC
-	-	TRBJ1-6	TRBV7-8	CASSPGFMPYNSPLHF	TGTGCCAGCAGCCCGGGATTTATGCCCTATAATTCACCCCTCCACTTT
TRBD1	-	TRBJ2-3	TRBV7-2	CASSLAGQTTDTQYF	TGTGCCAGCAGCTTAGCGGGACAGACCACAGATACGCAGTATTTT
-	many	TRBJ2-5	TRBV10-2	CASREDSQETQYF	TGCGCCAGCAGAGAGGACAGCCAAGAGACCCAGTACTTC
TRBD2	-	TRBJ2-5	TRBV28	CASSLVAGEETQYF	TGTGCCAGCAGTTTAGTAGCGGGAGAAGAGACCCAGTACTTC
TRBD2	-	TRBJ2-2	TRBV10-3	CAISGTSGRPVPGELFF	TGTGCCATCAGCGGGACTAGCGGGAGGCCTGTACCCGGGGAGCTGTTTTTT
TRBD1	many	TRBJ1-2	TRBV7-2	CASSLVQGALEDYGYTF	TGTGCCAGCAGCTTAGTCCAGGGGGCGTTAGAGGACTATGGCTACACCTTC
-	-	TRBJ1-1	TRBV7-2	CASSLVASGSNTEAFF	TGTGCCAGCAGCTTAGTGGCCTCAGGGAGCAACACTGAAGCTTTCTTT
TRBD1	-	TRBJ1-2	TRBV7-6	CASSPRDRSDGYTF	TGTGCCAGCAGCCCACGGGACAGGTCGGATGGCTACACCTTC
-	-	TRBJ1-5	TRBV12-3/TRBV12-4	CASSPHGQPQHF	TGTGCCAGCAGTCCCCATGGACAGCCCCAGCATTTT
TRBD1	-	TRBJ2-3	TRBV7-9	CASSRRDRSTDTQYF	TGTGCCAGCAGCCGCCGGGACAGAAGCACAGATACGCAGTATTTT